A single sample gave rise to the 28 T cell receptor beta chains below, sequenced in a study of blood T cell repertoires in COVID-19. Assay used: immunoSEQ multiplex PCR; TCRdb lists only in-frame clones, some missing. This sample yields about 190,000 clones, of which 80% to 95% are seen a single time; about 0.54% belongs to the top ten. Sample: peripheral blood. All receptors derive from a man aged 45-65 years with acute or convalescent COVID-19.

The chain employs TRBV19 and TRBJ2-5; D might be TRBD1 (5 bases). CDR3 length equals 14 residues. Trimming removed 5 bases at V and 5 bases at J, with 15 bases between. CDR1 and CDR2 from the germline V gene are LNHDA and SQIVND (reference sequence). The CDR3 is CASSVSGFGETQYF. The CDR3, as DNA: TGTGCCAGTAGTGTTTCAGGGTTCGGGGAGACCCAGTACTTC. Full variable domain (remainder filled in from reference TRBV19 and TRBJ2-5): DGGITQSPKYLFRKEGQNVTLSCEQNLNHDAMYWYRQDPGQGLRLIYYSQIVNDFQKGDIAEGYSVSREKKESFPLTVTSAQKNPTAFYLCASSVSGFGETQYFGPGTRLLVL.

This chain uses TRBV5-1 with TRBJ2-2; no definite D call. The germline V and J ends were trimmed by 4 bases and 6 bases, with 16 bases remaining between them. This CDR3 spans 15 amino acids. Per the germline V gene, CDR1 is SGHRS and CDR2 is YFSETQ. The CDR3 region is CASSNRVDSSGELFF. The CDR3 coding sequence is TGCGCCAGCAGCAACCGGGTCGACTCATCCGGGGAGCTGTTTTTT.

This clone is a singleton in its sample. The rearrangement links TRBV5-4 to TRBJ2-3; D is undetermined. Between the trimmed V and J ends, which lost 0 bases and 1 base, there was a span of 6 bases. The CDR3 spans 14 residues. Germline assignment: CDR1 SGHNT and CDR2 YYREEE (reference sequence). The CDR3 here is CASSLAQGTDTQYF. CDR3 sequence (DNA): TGTGCCAGCAGCTTGGCCCAGGGCACAGATACGCAGTATTTT. Full variable domain (outside the CDR3, taken from reference TRBV5-4 and TRBJ2-3): ETGVTQSPTHLIKTRGQQVTLRCSSQSGHNTVSWYQQALGQGPQFIFQYYREEENGRGNFPPRFSGLQFPNYSSELNVNALELDDSALYLCASSLAQGTDTQYFGPGTRLTVL.

The chain recombines TRBV28 with TRBJ2-2; the D gene is possibly TRBD1 (5 bases). This CDR3 has 13 residues. The germline V gene encodes CDR1 MDHEN and CDR2 SYDVKM. V shed 5 bases and J shed 5 bases, with 9 bases lying between them. CDR3 amino acids: CASSQGFTGELFF. DNA for the CDR3: TGTGCCAGCAGTCAGGGTTTTACCGGGGAGCTGTTTTTT.

The chain joins TRBV6-6 to TRBJ2-2; D perhaps matches TRBD1 (6 bases). CDR3 length equals 15 residues. Germline V gene data show CDR1 as MNHNY and CDR2 as SVGAGI (reference sequence). V was cut by 6 bases and J by 8 bases, with 19 bases left in between. CDR3 region: CASRAQGSMVGELFF. Here the CDR3 DNA reads TGTGCCAGCAGGGCACAGGGAAGTATGGTTGGGGAGCTGTTTTTT.

This chain joins TRBV10-3 and TRBJ1-2, with D possibly matching TRBD1 (6 bases). Germline assignment: CDR1 ENHRY and CDR2 SYGVKD. The ends were cut back, 0 bases at V and 4 bases at J, with 12 bases in the middle. The CDR3 spans 15 residues. Written as DNA, the CDR3 is TGTGCCATCAGTGAGTCGGGGGCCACTAGCTATGGCTACACCTTC. This codes for CAISESGATSYGYTF.

V and J are TRBV5-8 and TRBJ2-1; D is uncertain. V shed 7 bases and J shed 0 bases, with 8 bases lying between them. This CDR3 comprises 13 residues. CDR1 SGHTS and CDR2 YDEGEE come from the germline V gene. This CDR3 is CASELSSYNEQFF. In DNA, the CDR3 is TGTGCCAGCGAGTTAAGCTCCTACAATGAGCAGTTCTTC.

V usage is TRBV19 and J usage is TRBJ1-1; D perhaps matches TRBD1 (6 bases). The V and J ends lost 4 bases and 0 bases respectively, with 12 bases between them. Germline CDR1 and CDR2: LNHDA and SQIVND (reference sequence). The CDR3 extends over 15 amino acids. This chain's CDR3 is CASSTLQGMNTEAFF. The DNA for the CDR3 is TGTGCCAGTAGTACCCTACAGGGCATGAACACTGAAGCTTTCTTT.

The chain uses TRBV7-9 and TRBJ2-5; 8 bases line up with TRBD2. V was clipped by 2 bases and J by 2 bases; unmatched bases: 7. The CDR3 runs to 16 residues. Germline V gene lookup returns CDR1 SEHNR and CDR2 FQNEAQ (reference sequence). This CDR3 reads CASSLPGGPGQETQYF. Here the CDR3 DNA reads TGTGCCAGCAGCTTACCGGGGGGGCCGGGACAAGAGACCCAGTACTTC.

This clone was seen a handful of times. The chain is built from TRBV10-3 and TRBJ1-1; 11 bases match TRBD1. The germline CDR1 and CDR2 sequences are ENHRY and SYGVKD. The CDR3 contains 13 residues. V was clipped by 10 bases and J by 7 bases; unmatched bases: 8. CDR3 residues: CATLGQGAHEAFF. CDR3 coding DNA: TGTGCCACCTTAGGACAGGGGGCGCATGAAGCTTTCTTT.

V usage is TRBV7-9 and J usage is TRBJ2-1, with 8 bases matching TRBD1. V gave up 2 bases and J gave up 6 bases; unmatched junction bases: 6. CDR1 and CDR2 from the germline V gene are SEHNR and FQNEAQ (reference sequence). The CDR3 is 15 amino acids. The CDR3 sequence: CASSLIQGAFNEQFF. CDR3 sequence (DNA): TGTGCCAGCAGCTTAATCCAGGGGGCATTCAATGAGCAGTTCTTC.

V usage is TRBV27 and J usage is TRBJ1-1; D is ambiguous. Trimming stripped 1 base from V and 6 bases from J, with 9 bases between. This CDR3 contains 13 residues. Germline lookup yields CDR1 MNHEY and CDR2 SMNVEV (reference sequence). The CDR3 here is CASSLLGSPEAFF. The CDR3 coding sequence is TGTGCCAGCAGTTTATTAGGGAGTCCTGAAGCTTTCTTT.

This rearrangement joins TRBV6-2 or TRBV6-3 to TRBJ1-1; D remains ambiguous. V was shortened by 2 bases and J by 1 base, with 11 bases between the two germline ends. CDR1 is MNHEY, CDR2 SVGEGT, per germline. This CDR3 has 15 amino acids. Written as DNA, the CDR3 is TGTGCCAGCAGTTACCGAGTCTTATCGAACACTGAAGCTTTCTTT. Residues: CASSYRVLSNTEAFF.

The V and J genes are TRBV6-2 or TRBV6-3 and TRBJ1-1; tentative D call: TRBD1 (5 bases). This CDR3 has 16 amino acids. Trimming took 10 bases from V and 0 from J, leaving 21 bases between them. Germline CDR1 is MNHEY and CDR2 is SVGEGT. The CDR3 loop reads CATTPRGGVMNTEAFF. The CDR3 region has the DNA TGTGCCACCACCCCTCGGGGGGGAGTCATGAACACTGAAGCTTTCTTT.

This clone occurred a few times. The rearrangement joins TRBV7-9 to TRBJ1-1; D is unresolved. The germline V and J ends were trimmed by 1 base and 1 base, with 7 bases remaining between them. CDR3 length equals 14 residues. Per germline, CDR1 SEHNR and CDR2 FQNEAQ (reference sequence). Here the CDR3 DNA reads TGTGCCAGCAGCTTAGGAGTTAGGAACACTGAAGCTTTCTTT. This encodes CASSLGVRNTEAFF.

This sequence joins TRBV4-1 and TRBJ2-7, with 11 positions matching TRBD2. Per the germline V gene, CDR1 is MGHRA and CDR2 is YSYEKL. Unmatched junction bases numbered 11, after V lost 3 bases and J lost 7 bases. This CDR3 region has 16 residues. CDR3 nucleotide sequence: TGCGCCAGCAGCCACCGCATAGCGGGAGGGCCGCAAGAGCAGTACTTC. Protein sequence: CASSHRIAGGPQEQYF.

The gene calls are TRBV4-1 and TRBJ1-5; D not certain. Germline lookup yields CDR1 MGHRA and CDR2 YSYEKL. V shed 4 bases and J shed 5 bases, with 18 bases lying between them. This CDR3 region has 16 residues. The chain's CDR3 is CASSLSRTVGDQPQHF. In DNA form, the CDR3 reads TGCGCCAGCAGCCTCAGTAGGACCGTCGGGGATCAGCCCCAGCATTTT.

The chain combines TRBV6-1 with TRBJ2-7; TRBD2 is a possible D gene (5 bases). Germline loops: CDR1 MNHNS, CDR2 SASEGT. V lost 1 base and J 3 bases, leaving 13 bases between the germline ends. The CDR3 runs 15 residues. The CDR3 protein is CASSEGRGGYYEQYF. Written as DNA, the CDR3 is TGTGCCAGCAGTGAAGGCCGCGGCGGGTACTACGAGCAGTACTTC.

CDR3 protein: CASSSEAGGWETQYF. As DNA, the CDR3 is TGTGCCAGCAGCTCCGAGGCGGGGGGTTGGGAGACCCAGTACTTC. The chain is built from TRBV7-3 and TRBJ2-5, with 8 nucleotides matching TRBD2. Germline V gives CDR1 SGHTA, CDR2 FQGTGA. The length of the CDR3 is 15 residues. V trimming: 4 bases; J trimming: 5 bases; junction bases outside the gene matches: 9. The full variable domain, in which reference TRBV7-3 and TRBJ2-5 provide the parts outside the CDR3, is GAGVSQTPSNKVTEKGKYVELRCDPISGHTALYWYRQSLGQGPEFLIYFQGTGAADDSGLPNDRFFAVRPEGSVSTLKIQRTERGDSAVYLCASSSEAGGWETQYFGPGTRLLVL.

This sequence joins TRBV5-8 and TRBJ2-3; TRBD2 is a possible D gene (6 bases). V gave up 0 bases and J gave up 1 base, with 6 bases separating them. Germline V CDR1 and CDR2: SGHTS, YDEGEE. CDR3 size: 14 residues. The CDR3 region has the DNA TGTGCCAGCAGCTTGGCGGGGGGCACAGATACGCAGTATTTT. Amino acids: CASSLAGGTDTQYF.

A single count supports this clone. This chain joins TRBV3-1 (or the pseudogene TRBV3-2) and TRBJ1-3; D remains unclear. CDR1 LGHDT and CDR2 YNNKEL come from the germline V gene (reference sequence). This CDR3 is 13 amino acids long. V lost 11 bases to trimming and J lost 0 bases, with 11 bases between them. CDR3 protein: CAAGRDSGNTIYF. The CDR3 DNA sequence: TGTGCCGCCGGACGGGACTCTGGAAACACCATATATTTT.

The V and J genes are TRBV7-2 and TRBJ2-1, with D possibly matching TRBD2 (7 bases). CDR3 length equals 15 residues. Germline V lookup: CDR1 SGHTA, CDR2 FQGNSA. The V end lost 1 base, the J end lost 5 bases, and 12 bases lay between the germline ends. DNA for the CDR3: TGTGCCAGCAGCTTAGGGTGGGGGGGCAACAATGAGCAGTTCTTC. Translated: CASSLGWGGNNEQFF.

This chain joins TRBV4-1 and TRBJ2-3; no reliable D call. Germline-derived CDR1 and CDR2 are MGHRA and YSYEKL. The CDR3 has 15 residues. Trimming removed 4 bases at V and 5 bases at J, with 16 bases between. The CDR3 region is CASSLGPSTEDTQYF. The CDR3 DNA sequence: TGCGCCAGCAGCCTAGGCCCTTCAACAGAAGATACGCAGTATTTT.

CDR3 nucleotide sequence: TGTGCCAGCAGGGCCGTATCGAGGACAGGGGACGGCTACACCTTC. It codes for CASRAVSRTGDGYTF. The chain links TRBV6-4 to TRBJ1-2; TRBD1 aligns across 9 bases. V shed 6 bases and J 8 bases; nucleotides not matched to a gene: 13. This CDR3 has 15 residues. Germline V gene sequence: CDR1 MRHNA, CDR2 SNTAGT.

The chain carries TRBV6-6 and TRBJ1-1, with unresolved D. Germline V lookup: CDR1 MNHNY, CDR2 SVGAGI (reference sequence). The CDR3 runs 12 residues. Trimming shortened V by 8 bases and J by 1 base, and 8 bases separated the two germline ends. The CDR3 is CASLGSNTEAFF. The CDR3 DNA is TGTGCCAGCCTCGGGTCGAACACTGAAGCTTTCTTT.

The J gene is TRBJ2-2, the V gene TRBV5-6; D call uncertain. The V gene's germline CDR1 is SGHDT and CDR2 YYEEEE. CDR3 length: 16 residues. The germline V and J ends were trimmed by 0 bases and 1 base, with 10 bases remaining between them. The CDR3 nucleotides read TGTGCCAGCAGCTTGGTGGGCGACAAGAACACCGGGGAGCTGTTTTTT. Amino acid sequence: CASSLVGDKNTGELFF.

This chain uses TRBV6-5 with TRBJ1-6; a weak D match, TRBD1 (5 bases). From germline, CDR1 is MNHEY and CDR2 SVGAGI. Trimming took off 8 bases at V and 8 bases at J, with 13 bases between the two ends. The CDR3 is 13 amino acids. CDR3 residues: CASSGREDSPLHF. CDR3 sequence (DNA): TGTGCCAGCTCGGGCAGGGAGGATTCACCCCTCCACTTT.

The chain recombines TRBV30 with TRBJ2-3; a possible D gene is TRBD2 (6 bases). Germline assignment: CDR1 GTSNPN and CDR2 SVGIG (reference sequence). The CDR3 is made up of 14 amino acids. Trimming took off 3 bases at V and 3 bases at J, with 13 bases between the two ends. The CDR3 DNA reads as TGTGCCTGGAGAGCGCGGGGCAGGACAGATACGCAGTATTTT. It yields the protein CAWRARGRTDTQYF.